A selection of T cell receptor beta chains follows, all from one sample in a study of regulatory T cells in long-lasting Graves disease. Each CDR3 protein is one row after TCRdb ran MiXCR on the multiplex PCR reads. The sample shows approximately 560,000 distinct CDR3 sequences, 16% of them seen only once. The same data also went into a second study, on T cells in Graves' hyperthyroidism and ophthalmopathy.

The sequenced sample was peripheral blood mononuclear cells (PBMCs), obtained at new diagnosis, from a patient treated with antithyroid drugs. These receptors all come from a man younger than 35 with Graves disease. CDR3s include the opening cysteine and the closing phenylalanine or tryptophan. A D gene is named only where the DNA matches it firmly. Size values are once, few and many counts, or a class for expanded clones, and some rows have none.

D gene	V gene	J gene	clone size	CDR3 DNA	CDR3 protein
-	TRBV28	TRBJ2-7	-	TGTGCCAGCACAAGTGTAACCTACGAGCAGTACTTC	CASTSVTYEQYF
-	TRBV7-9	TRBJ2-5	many	TGTGCCAGCAGCTTACGACAGGACCAAGAGACCCAGTACTTC	CASSLRQDQETQYF
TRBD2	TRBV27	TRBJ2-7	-	TGTGCCAGCAGTTTGCGGCTAGCGGGATCCTACGAGCAGTACTTC	CASSLRLAGSYEQYF
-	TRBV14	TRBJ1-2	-	TGTGCCAGCAGCCAGGTGACTCACTATGGCTACACCTTC	CASSQVTHYGYTF
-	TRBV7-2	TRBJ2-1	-	TGTGCCAGCAGCTTAGCTGTCGTGGCAGCCGAGGGATTCTTC	CASSLAVVAAEGFF
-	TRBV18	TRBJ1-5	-	TGTGCCAGCTCACTAAGGGGGGGATATAGCAATCAGCCCCAGCATTTT	CASSLRGGYSNQPQHF
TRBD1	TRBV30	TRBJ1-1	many	TGTGCCTGGAGTCAAGGGACAGGAGTGAACACTGAAGCTTTCTTT	CAWSQGTGVNTEAFF
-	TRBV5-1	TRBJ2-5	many	TGCGCCACCGGACTCCTTATGGGAGAGACCCAGTACTTC	CATGLLMGETQYF
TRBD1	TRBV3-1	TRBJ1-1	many	TGTGCCAGCAGCCCGACAGGGAGGGCGAACACTGAAGCTTTCTTT	CASSPTGRANTEAFF
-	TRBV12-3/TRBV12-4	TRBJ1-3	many	TGTGCCAGCAGTCCCCGATTATGGGGCAGCTCTGGAAACACCATATATTTT	CASSPRLWGSSGNTIYF
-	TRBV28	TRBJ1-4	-	TGTGCCAGCAGTTTGTCACGGGGTCGGGAAAAACTGTTTTTT	CASSLSRGREKLFF
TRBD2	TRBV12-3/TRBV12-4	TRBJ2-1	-	TGTGCCAGCAGTTTAGCTCTAGCGGGAGTATACAATGAGCAGTTCTTC	CASSLALAGVYNEQFF
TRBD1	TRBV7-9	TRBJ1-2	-	TGTGCCAGCAGCGCGCCGGGACAGGGGGGTGGCTACACCTTC	CASSAPGQGGGYTF
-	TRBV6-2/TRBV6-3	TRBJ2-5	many	TGTGCCAGCAGTGTTAAGTGGGAGACCCAGTACTTC	CASSVKWETQYF
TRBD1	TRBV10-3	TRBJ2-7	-	TGTGCCATCAGTGAGTCAACAGGGGCCCAATACGAGCAGTACTTC	CAISESTGAQYEQYF
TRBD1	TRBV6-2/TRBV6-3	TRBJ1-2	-	TGTGCCAGCAACCCGGGACAGGATTTGATGGGATATGGCTACACCTTC	CASNPGQDLMGYGYTF
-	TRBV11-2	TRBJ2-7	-	TGTGCCAGCAGCTTAGATCCCCCAGCTGTAAACTCCTACGAGCAGTACTTC	CASSLDPPAVNSYEQYF
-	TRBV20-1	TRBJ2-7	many	TGCAGTGCTGATGGAGACTACGAGCAGTACTTC	CSADGDYEQYF
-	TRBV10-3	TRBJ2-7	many	TGTGCCATCAGCCCGACAGGATACGAGCAGTACTTC	CAISPTGYEQYF
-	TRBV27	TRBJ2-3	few	TGTGCCAGCAGTTTATCTGGGGGGATCTCTACAGATACGCAGTATTTT	CASSLSGGISTDTQYF
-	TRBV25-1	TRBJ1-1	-	TGTGCGGCCAGGGCGAACACTGAAGCTTTCTTT	CAARANTEAFF
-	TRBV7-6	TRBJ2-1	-	TGTGCCAGCAGCCCTTCGGCCGAGAGCTCCTACAATGAGCAGTTCTTC	CASSPSAESSYNEQFF
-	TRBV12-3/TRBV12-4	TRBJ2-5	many	TGTGCCAGCAGCCAAGAACAAGAGACCCAGTACTTC	CASSQEQETQYF
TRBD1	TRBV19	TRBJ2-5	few	TGTGCCAGTAGTATTACAGGGGTTATACAAGAGACCCAGTACTTC	CASSITGVIQETQYF
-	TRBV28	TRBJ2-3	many	TGTGCCAGCAGCTTAGTCGGGGAGACCTCTAGCACAGATACGCAGTATTTT	CASSLVGETSSTDTQYF
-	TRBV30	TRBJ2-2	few	TGTGCCTGGAGTGTACAGGGAGCCGGGGAGCTGTTTTTT	CAWSVQGAGELFF